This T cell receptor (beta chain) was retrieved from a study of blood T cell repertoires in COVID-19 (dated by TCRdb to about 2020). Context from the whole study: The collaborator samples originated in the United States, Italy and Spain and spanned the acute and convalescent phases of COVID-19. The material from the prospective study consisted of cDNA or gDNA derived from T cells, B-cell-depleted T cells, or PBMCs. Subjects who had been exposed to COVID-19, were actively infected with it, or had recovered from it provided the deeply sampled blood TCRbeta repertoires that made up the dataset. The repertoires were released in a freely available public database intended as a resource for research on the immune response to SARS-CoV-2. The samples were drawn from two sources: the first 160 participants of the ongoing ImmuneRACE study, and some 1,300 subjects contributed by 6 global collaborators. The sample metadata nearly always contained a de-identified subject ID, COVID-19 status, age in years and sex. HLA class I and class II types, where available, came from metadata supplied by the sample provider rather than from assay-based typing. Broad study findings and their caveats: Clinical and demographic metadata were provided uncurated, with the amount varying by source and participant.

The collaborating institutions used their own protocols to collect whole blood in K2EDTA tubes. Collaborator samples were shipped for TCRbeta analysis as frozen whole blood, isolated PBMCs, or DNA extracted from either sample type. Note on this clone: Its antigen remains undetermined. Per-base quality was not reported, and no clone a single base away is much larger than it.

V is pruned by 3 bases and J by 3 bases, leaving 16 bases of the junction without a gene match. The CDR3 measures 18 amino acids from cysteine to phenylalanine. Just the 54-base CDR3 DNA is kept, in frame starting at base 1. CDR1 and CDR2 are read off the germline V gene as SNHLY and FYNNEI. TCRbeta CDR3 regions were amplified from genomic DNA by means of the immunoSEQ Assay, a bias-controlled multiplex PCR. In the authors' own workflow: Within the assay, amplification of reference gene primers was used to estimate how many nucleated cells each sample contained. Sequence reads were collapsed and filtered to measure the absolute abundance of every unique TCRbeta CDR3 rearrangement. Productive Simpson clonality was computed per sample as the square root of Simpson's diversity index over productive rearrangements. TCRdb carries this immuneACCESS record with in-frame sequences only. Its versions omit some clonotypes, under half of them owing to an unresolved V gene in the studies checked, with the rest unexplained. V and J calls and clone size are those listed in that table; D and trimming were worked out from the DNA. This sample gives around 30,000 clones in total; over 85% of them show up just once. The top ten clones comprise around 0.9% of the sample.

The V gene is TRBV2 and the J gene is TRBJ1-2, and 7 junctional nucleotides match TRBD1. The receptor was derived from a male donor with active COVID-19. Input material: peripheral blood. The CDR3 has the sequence CASSETGQVGFYDYGYTF. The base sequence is TGTGCCAGCAGTGAGACAGGACAGGTTGGATTTTATGACTATGGCTACACCTTC.